These 9 T cell receptor beta chains were all obtained from the same sample, sequenced in a study of blood T cell repertoires in COVID-19 (dated by TCRdb to 2020 to 2022). Library generation was performed with the immunoSEQ multiplex PCR assay. TCRdb stores this immuneACCESS table with in-frame sequences only. Part of the clones is absent; in the studies checked, under half of the shortfall reflects unresolved V genes, and no reason is known for the rest. This sample gives 300,000 to 350,000 clones in total; around nine tenths of them show up just once. The ten largest clones take up 5.5% to 7.5% of the sample. The specimen was peripheral blood. These receptors were collected from a woman aged 70-85 years with COVID-19, enrolled during active disease.

The chain links TRBV21-1 to TRBJ2-5; the table names TRBD1, a call not compared with the DNA. TRBV21-1 is termed a pseudogene. This CDR3 is 16 amino acids long. The CDR3 reads CASRTFVRGREETQYF. The CDR3 DNA sequence: TGTGCCAGCAGAACTTTTGTCAGGGGGCGCGAAGAGACCCAGTACTTC.

This clone came up once. The CDR3: CASSLIGQGVQPQHF. CDR3 DNA sequence: TGTGCCAGCAGTTTAATAGGACAGGGGGTCCAGCCCCAGCATTTT. This sequence joins TRBV27 and TRBJ1-5; 10 bases are shared with TRBD1. The CDR3 is 15 amino acids. CDR1 and CDR2 from the germline V gene are MNHEY and SMNVEV (reference sequence). Unmatched junction bases numbered 5, after V lost 2 bases and J lost 7 bases.

The chain couples TRBV6-1 to TRBJ1-5, with 7 bases that match TRBD1. The V segment lost 1 base and the J segment 7 bases; nucleotides outside the gene matches: 7. The germline CDR1 and CDR2 sequences are MNHNS and SASEGT. This CDR3 contains 15 residues. In nucleotides, the CDR3 is TGTGCCAGCAGTGAAGACCGACAGGGAAGCCAGCCCCAGCATTTT. Protein product: CASSEDRQGSQPQHF.

The V call is TRBV27, the J call TRBJ1-3; D might be TRBD1 (5 bases). Germline lookup yields CDR1 MNHEY and CDR2 SMNVEV (reference sequence). Deletions cut 5 bases from V and 0 bases from J, with 14 bases between. The CDR3 contains 16 residues. The CDR3, as DNA: TGTGCCAGCAGTATACGGACACGAAACTCTGGAAACACCATATATTTT. Translated: CASSIRTRNSGNTIYF.

This clone was counted a single time. The rearrangement links TRBV24-1 to TRBJ1-2, with TRBD1 matching 9 bases. Trimming cost V 4 bases and J 8 bases; bases outside gene matches: 10. This CDR3 contains 15 residues. The germline V gene has CDR1 KGHDR and CDR2 SFDVKD. The CDR3 sequence: CATSERDRAISGYTF. DNA of the CDR3: TGTGCCACCAGTGAAAGGGACAGGGCAATTAGCGGCTACACCTTC.

The chain couples TRBV5-1 to TRBJ1-2; 8 nucleotides line up with TRBD1. Germline CDR1 is SGHRS and CDR2 is YFSETQ. The junction had 6 bases not matched to a gene; V was cut back by 3 bases and J by 2 bases. The CDR3 covers 15 residues. CDR3 sequence: CASSSPGQANYGYTF. CDR3 sequence (DNA): TGCGCCAGCAGCTCGCCGGGACAGGCGAACTATGGCTACACCTTC.

The chain carries TRBV5-8 and TRBJ1-1; possible D gene TRBD1, 5 bases. CDR3 length: 14 amino acids. V gave up 2 bases and J gave up 0 bases, with 8 bases separating them. Looked up from germline, CDR1 is SGHTS and CDR2 is YDEGEE. This CDR3 is CASSFGGMNTEAFF. DNA of the CDR3: TGTGCCAGCAGCTTCGGGGGAATGAACACTGAAGCTTTCTTT.

This chain links TRBV5-6 with TRBJ2-2; TRBD1 aligns across 10 bases. Germline V gene lookup returns CDR1 SGHDT and CDR2 YYEEEE. Trimming removed 4 bases from V and 6 bases from J; junction bases left unmatched: 9. The CDR3 totals 16 residues. The CDR3 DNA sequence: TGTGCCAGCAGCGACCGGGACAGGGGACTCCCCGGGGAGCTGTTTTTT. This encodes CASSDRDRGLPGELFF.

This chain uses TRBV5-1 with TRBJ1-1; 8 positions match TRBD1. Germline CDR1 and CDR2: SGHRS and YFSETQ. Trimming removed 1 base from V and 2 bases from J; junction bases left unmatched: 4. The CDR3 contains 15 residues. CDR3 nucleotide sequence: TGCGCCAGCAGCTTGACAGGGGGGCCCAACACTGAAGCTTTCTTT. The encoded protein is CASSLTGGPNTEAFF.